The rows below give T cell receptor beta chains drawn from one sample of a study of human T cells and chemical hapten exposure. TCRdb re-called the RACE reads with MiXCR, one entry per CDR3 protein. The sample carries about 180,000 distinct CDR3 sequences, 25% to 35% recorded once. This specimen was whole blood, taken in connection with sensitization to the hapten diphenylcyclopropenone (DPC). The source of these receptors is a woman in her twenties or thirties with alopecia areata. Some clones in this sample may be carry-over from other donors' samples. Each CDR3 is given with its conserved first and last residue. A D gene is named only where the DNA matches it firmly. The size field is filled for only some rows; it gives once, few, many or a size class.

j_call,v_call,d_call,clone_size,cdr3_aa,cdr3_nt
TRBJ2-5,TRBV5-1,.,few,CASSSRAKQETQYF,TGCGCCAGCAGCTCTAGGGCTAAACAAGAGACCCAGTACTTC
TRBJ2-5,TRBV18,.,.,CASSPPTGVGETQYF,TGTGCCAGCTCACCACCAACGGGGGTCGGGGAGACCCAGTACTTC
TRBJ2-7,TRBV9,.,.,CASSVEGQHYEQYF,TGTGCCAGCAGCGTAGAGGGACAACACTACGAGCAGTACTTC
TRBJ1-2,TRBV9,.,.,CASSVYRTGTGNYGYTF,TGTGCCAGCAGCGTCTACCGCACAGGGACCGGTAACTATGGCTACACCTTC
TRBJ2-1,TRBV28,.,.,CASLRDTASEQFF,TGTGCCAGTCTCCGGGACACGGCTTCTGAGCAGTTCTTC
TRBJ2-7,TRBV4-3,TRBD2,.,CASSQTSGRAGQYF,TGCGCCAGCAGCCAGACTAGCGGGAGGGCCGGGCAGTACTTC
TRBJ2-3,TRBV29-1,.,few,CSVAEESDTQYF,TGCAGCGTTGCGGAAGAGTCGGATACGCAGTATTTT
TRBJ1-1,TRBV18,.,.,CASSANTEAFF,TGTGCCAGCTCCGCAAACACTGAAGCTTTCTTT
TRBJ1-5,TRBV4-1,.,few,CASSQVGRHQPQHF,TGCGCCAGCAGCCAAGTTGGGCGTCATCAGCCCCAGCATTTT
TRBJ1-1,TRBV28,.,few,CATRAGETEAFF,TGTGCCACGCGTGCGGGGGAGACTGAAGCTTTCTTT
TRBJ1-4,TRBV29-1,.,.,CSVELRGTNEKLFF,TGCAGCGTTGAATTGCGGGGAACTAATGAAAAACTGTTTTTT
TRBJ1-1,TRBV10-3,TRBD1,few,CAIQGQTNTEAFF,TGTGCCATCCAGGGACAGACGAACACTGAAGCTTTCTTT
TRBJ2-7,TRBV20-1,.,many,CSAARRQGVYEQYF,TGCAGTGCAGCCCGGCGCCAGGGCGTCTACGAGCAGTACTTC